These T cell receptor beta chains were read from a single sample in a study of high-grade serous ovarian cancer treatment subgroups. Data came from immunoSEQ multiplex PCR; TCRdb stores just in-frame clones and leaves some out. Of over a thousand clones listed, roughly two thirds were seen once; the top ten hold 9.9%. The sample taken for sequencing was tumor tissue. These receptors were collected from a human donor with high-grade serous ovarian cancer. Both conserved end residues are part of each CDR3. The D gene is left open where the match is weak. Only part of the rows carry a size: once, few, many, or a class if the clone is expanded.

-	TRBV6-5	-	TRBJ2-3	TGTGCCAGCAGGACGGTAGATACGCAGTATTTT	CASRTVDTQYF
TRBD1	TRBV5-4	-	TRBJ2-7	TGTGCCAGCAGCCCGGACAGGGGGACCTACGAGCAGTACTTC	CASSPDRGTYEQYF
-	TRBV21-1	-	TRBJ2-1	TGTGCCAGCAGCAAGGGGGGGAGGCAGGGGGCATACAATGAGCAGTTCTTC	CASSKGGRQGAYNEQFF
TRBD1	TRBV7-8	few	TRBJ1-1	TGTGCCAGCACCAGTTCCCAATATAACGACAGGGTCGTCGCAAACACTGAAGCTTTCTTT	CASTSSQYNDRVVANTEAFF
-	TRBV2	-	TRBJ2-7	TGTGCCACCCCCAGGAGCCGAGACTCCTACGAGCAGTACTTC	CATPRSRDSYEQYF
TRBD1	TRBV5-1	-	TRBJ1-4	TGCGCCAGCAGCAGGGACAGGCCTAATGAAAAACTGTTTTTT	CASSRDRPNEKLFF
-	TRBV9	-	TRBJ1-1	TGTGCCAGCAGCGTAGGAGGCGGGGGGGGCACTGAAGCTTTCTTT	CASSVGGGGGTEAFF
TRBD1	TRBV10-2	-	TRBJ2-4	TGCGCCAGCACCTGGACAGGGATCAAAAACATTCAGTACTTC	CASTWTGIKNIQYF
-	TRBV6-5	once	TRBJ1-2	TGTGCCAGCAGACTAAAGGACGGGGGTATCGATGGCTACACCTTC	CASRLKDGGIDGYTF
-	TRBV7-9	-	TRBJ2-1	TGTGCCAGCAGCTACGGACTGGATGAGCAGTTCTTC	CASSYGLDEQFF
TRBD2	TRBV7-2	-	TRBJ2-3	TGTGCCAGCAGCCCGAGGACTAGCGGGGGGGCCGGCACAGATACGCAGTATTTT	CASSPRTSGGAGTDTQYF
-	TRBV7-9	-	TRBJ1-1	TGTGCCAGCAGCTTAGTTAGCATTGAAGCTTTCTTT	CASSLVSIEAFF
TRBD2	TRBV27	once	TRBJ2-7	TGTGCCAGCAGTTTATTTAGCGGGAGCTACGAGCAGTACTTC	CASSLFSGSYEQYF
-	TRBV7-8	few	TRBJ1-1	TGTGCCAGCAGCTTAGACCCGGGGGGCGCGGCTGAAGCTTTCTTT	CASSLDPGGAAEAFF
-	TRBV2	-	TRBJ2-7	TGTGCCAGCAGTGAATTGTTAGGGCAGTACTTC	CASSELLGQYF
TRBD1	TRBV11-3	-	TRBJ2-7	TGTGCCAGCAGCATCTCCCAAAGGGCAGGGGGAAACGAGCAGTACTTC	CASSISQRAGGNEQYF
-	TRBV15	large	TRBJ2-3	TGTGCCACCAGCAGAGAGTGGGGCGCCGATACGCAGTATTTT	CATSREWGADTQYF
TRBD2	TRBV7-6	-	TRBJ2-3	TGTGCCAGCAGCTTACTCCCGGGGGGGAGCACAGATACGCAGTATTTT	CASSLLPGGSTDTQYF
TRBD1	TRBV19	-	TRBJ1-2	TGTGCCAGTAGCTTGGACAGGGGAAGTGGTGGCTACACCTTC	CASSLDRGSGGYTF
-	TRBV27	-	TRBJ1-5	TGTGCCAGCAGTCCTACATGGGATAGCAATCAGCCCCAGCATTTT	CASSPTWDSNQPQHF
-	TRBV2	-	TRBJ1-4	TGTGCCAGCAGTTGGGGGGCTGGGACTAATGAAAAACTGTTTTTT	CASSWGAGTNEKLFF
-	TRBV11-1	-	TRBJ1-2	TGTGCCAGCAGCTTAGGCGGGACATGGGAGGACTATGGCTACACCTTC	CASSLGGTWEDYGYTF
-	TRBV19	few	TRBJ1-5	TGTGCCAGTAGTATAGACCCAGGTGACCAGCCCCAGCATTTT	CASSIDPGDQPQHF
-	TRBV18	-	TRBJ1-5	TGTGCCAGCTCACCCATCCCAGGAGGGGTCGACAATCAGCCCCAGCATTTT	CASSPIPGGVDNQPQHF
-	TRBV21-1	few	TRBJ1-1	TGTGCCAGCAGACCGGGACGGAAAAACACTGAAGCTTTCTTT	CASRPGRKNTEAFF
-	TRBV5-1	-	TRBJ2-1	TGCGCCAGCAGCCTAGCGACTAGCTACAATGAGCAGTTCTTC	CASSLATSYNEQFF
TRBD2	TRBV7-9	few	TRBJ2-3	TGTGCCAGCAGGGGTTGGGGGGAGACTAGCGGAACAGATACGCAGTATTTT	CASRGWGETSGTDTQYF
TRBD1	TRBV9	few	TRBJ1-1	TGTGCCAGCAGCGTAGACCCCTGGACAGGGACGAACACTGAAGCTTTCTTT	CASSVDPWTGTNTEAFF
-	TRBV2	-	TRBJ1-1	TGTGCCAGCAGGGAGAACAGGGCCATGAACACTGAAGCTTTCTTT	CASRENRAMNTEAFF
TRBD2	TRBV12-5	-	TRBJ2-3	TGTGCTAGTGGTTTACGACTAGCGGGGGTCGCAGATACGCAGTATTTT	CASGLRLAGVADTQYF
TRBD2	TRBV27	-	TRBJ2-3	TGTGCCAGCAGTCCTGGCCGACTAGCGTCGGCTTCAGATACGCAGTATTTT	CASSPGRLASASDTQYF
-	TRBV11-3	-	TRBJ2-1	TGTGCCAGCAGCTTAGGACACGTCAATGAGCAGTTCTTC	CASSLGHVNEQFF